A single sample is the source of the 32 T cell receptor beta chains below, sequenced in a study of T cell responses to AZD1222 COVID-19 vaccine. Using immunoSEQ multiplex PCR, the repertoire was profiled, and TCRdb retains in-frame clones only, with some absent. The table lists about 120,000 clones, around 92% of them singletons. Sequenced material: peripheral blood, taken on day 0 of AZD1222 vaccination. The receptors here all came from an adult in good health.

V gene TRBV11-2 combines with J gene TRBJ2-3; 7 nucleotides agree with TRBD1. Trimming took 4 bases from V and 7 from J; bases not matched to a gene: 11. The CDR3 totals 15 residues. The V gene's germline CDR1 is SGHAT and CDR2 FQNNGV. The DNA for the CDR3 is TGTGCCAGCAGCTCAATACGACAGGGACCAAATACGCAGTATTTT. This sequence encodes CASSSIRQGPNTQYF. Combining the CDR3 with reference TRBV11-2 and TRBJ2-3 gives the whole variable domain EAGVAQSPRYKIIEKRQSVAFWCNPISGHATLYWYQQILGQGPKLLIQFQNNGVVDDSQLPKDRFSAERLKGVDSTLKIQPAKLEDSAVYLCASSSIRQGPNTQYFGPGTRLTVL.

The chain couples TRBV11-3 to TRBJ2-3, with D tentatively TRBD1 or TRBD2 (5 bases each). V was pared by 0 bases and J by 5 bases, with 6 bases between. CDR3 length: 13 amino acids. Germline assignment: CDR1 SGHNT and CDR2 YENEEA. CDR3 sequence reads: CASSLDGGDTQYF. CDR3 nucleotides: TGTGCCAGCAGCTTAGATGGGGGAGATACGCAGTATTTT.

The V call is TRBV6-2 or TRBV6-3, the J call TRBJ1-1; D unresolved. The CDR3 has 12 residues. Trimming stripped 2 bases from V and 11 bases from J, with 12 bases between. Looked up from germline, CDR1 is MNHEY and CDR2 is SVGEGT. DNA of the CDR3: TGTGCCAGCAGTTACAAGACGCCGCGGGCTTTCTTT. Its protein is CASSYKTPRAFF.

The rearrangement uses TRBV4-3 and TRBJ2-7; either TRBD1 or TRBD2 may supply D (6 bases each). The CDR3 is 18 amino acids. The germline gives CDR1 LGHNA, CDR2 YSLEER. V lost 0 bases and J lost 2, with 20 bases in between. CDR3 DNA sequence: TGCGCCAGCAGCCAAGATACGGGGGCGAGTAACCTACCCTACGAGCAGTACTTC. Translation: CASSQDTGASNLPYEQYF.

The chain recombines TRBV7-8 with TRBJ2-7; 9 bases fit TRBD2. V gave up 0 bases and J gave up 0 bases; unmatched junction bases: 0. This CDR3 comprises 15 residues. Per the germline V gene, CDR1 is SGHVS and CDR2 is FQNEAQ. CDR3 sequence reads: CASSLAGLASYEQYF. CDR3 nucleotides: TGTGCCAGCAGCTTAGCGGGACTAGCCTCCTACGAGCAGTACTTC.

V gene TRBV9 combines with J gene TRBJ1-3, with unresolved D. Trimming removed 4 bases from V and 0 bases from J, with 14 bases in between. The CDR3 runs to 16 residues. Germline assignment: CDR1 SGDLS and CDR2 YYNGEE. The DNA for the CDR3 is TGTGCCAGCAGCACCTTCGCGTCCAGCTCTGGAAACACCATATATTTT. This codes for CASSTFASSSGNTIYF. Full variable domain (outside the CDR3, taken from reference TRBV9 and TRBJ1-3): DSGVTQTPKHLITATGQRVTLRCSPRSGDLSVYWYQQSLDQGLQFLIQYYNGEERAKGNILERFSAQQFPDLHSELNLSSLELGDSALYFCASSTFASSSGNTIYFGEGSWLTVV.

This clone was recorded once. The chain links TRBV29-1 to TRBJ1-4; tentatively, D is TRBD1 (6 bases). Trimming took 4 bases from V and 5 from J, leaving 11 bases between them. CDR1 and CDR2 (germline): SQVTM, ANQGSEA. The CDR3 sequence is 13 residues long. CDR3 in amino acids: CSVGSGVNEKLFF. Written as DNA, the CDR3 is TGCAGCGTTGGGTCAGGGGTAAATGAAAAACTGTTTTTT. The full variable domain, with the rest looked up from reference TRBV29-1 and TRBJ1-4, is SAVISQKPSRDICQRGTSLTIQCQVDSQVTMMFWYRQQPGQSLTLIATANQGSEATYESGFVIDKFPISRPNLTFSTLTVSNMSPEDSSIYLCSVGSGVNEKLFFGSGTQLSVL.

The CDR3: CASRPSGLALSTGELFF. The CDR3 nucleotides read TGTGCCAGCAGGCCTTCGGGACTAGCCCTTTCCACCGGGGAGCTGTTTTTT. J is TRBJ2-2 and V is TRBV6-2 or TRBV6-3; 9 bases are a match to TRBD2. V dropped 6 bases and J dropped 4; count of bases not matched to a gene: 12. Germline V CDR1 and CDR2: MNHEY, SVGEGT. The CDR3 length is 17 residues.

The V call is TRBV21-1, the J call TRBJ1-3; TRBD1, the D gene given by the table, was not confirmed from the DNA. TRBV21-1 has pseudogene status. The CDR3 covers 17 residues. The CDR3 loop reads CASSRTARCNSGNTIYF. The CDR3 region has the DNA TGTGCCAGCAGCAGGACAGCAAGATGTAACTCTGGAAACACCATATATTTT.

This chain joins TRBV6-6 and TRBJ1-1; TRBD1 might be the D (5 bases). The ends were cut back, 6 bases at V and 1 base at J, with 15 bases in the middle. CDR1 is MNHNY and CDR2 is SVGAGI in the germline V gene (reference sequence). CDR3 length equals 15 residues. The CDR3 protein is CASRGGDLGNTEAFF. The CDR3 DNA follows: TGTGCCAGCAGGGGGGGAGACTTAGGGAACACTGAAGCTTTCTTT.

The table lists this clone with a few counts. The V and J genes are TRBV6-2 or TRBV6-3 and TRBJ2-7, with 8 bases lining up with TRBD2. The CDR3 covers 14 residues. Germline loops: CDR1 MNHEY, CDR2 SVGEGT. Trimming took 3 bases from V and 1 from J; bases not matched to a gene: 2. The CDR3 bases are TGTGCCAGCAGTTATAGCGGGGAGTCCTACGAGCAGTACTTC. It encodes CASSYSGESYEQYF.

The V call is TRBV4-1, the J call TRBJ1-2; D gene ambiguous. V lost 3 bases to trimming and J lost 5 bases, with 16 bases between them. The CDR3 loop spans 15 amino acids. Germline V CDR1 and CDR2: MGHRA, YSYEKL. The CDR3 here is CASSHGMGRRYGYTF. DNA of the CDR3: TGCGCCAGCAGCCATGGGATGGGGAGGCGGTATGGCTACACCTTC.

The J gene is TRBJ2-1, the V gene TRBV7-2, with 14 bases aligning to TRBD2. Trimming cost V 1 base and J 10 bases; bases outside gene matches: 12. CDR1 is SGHTA and CDR2 is FQGNSA in the germline V gene. The length of the CDR3 is 18 residues. DNA of the CDR3: TGTGCCAGCAGCTTAGGACTAGCGGGGGGGCCCTCTTCTAGGGAGCAGTTCTTC. Protein product: CASSLGLAGGPSSREQFF.

The chain couples TRBV27 to TRBJ1-1, with 9 bases fitting TRBD1. Losses at the gene ends were 9 bases for V and 3 bases for J; bases not matched to a gene: 8. This CDR3 is 14 amino acids long. CDR1 and CDR2 (germline): MNHEY, SMNVEV (reference sequence). The CDR3 nucleotides are TGTGCCAGTCGGACAGGGGTCTCGGACACTGAAGCTTTCTTT. It codes for CASRTGVSDTEAFF.

The CDR3 region has the DNA TGTGCCAGCAGCTTAGCGGGAGGATTTGACACCGGGGAGCTGTTTTTT. It codes for CASSLAGGFDTGELFF. The chain links TRBV11-3 to TRBJ2-2; TRBD2 matches at 7 bases. The germline V gene has CDR1 SGHNT and CDR2 YENEEA. The CDR3 has 16 residues. J was trimmed by 3 bases and V by 1 base; bases with no gene match: 5.

The genes are TRBV19 and TRBJ1-2, with TRBD1 as a possible D gene (5 bases). Trimming removed 5 bases from V and 2 bases from J, with 9 bases in between. Germline CDR1 and CDR2: LNHDA and SQIVND (reference sequence). The length of the CDR3 is 13 residues. As DNA, the CDR3 is TGTGCCAGTAGTGCTGACAGCAACTATGGCTACACCTTC. Its translation: CASSADSNYGYTF.

The V and J genes are TRBV7-9 and TRBJ2-7, with a weak D call TRBD2 (5 bases). Germline loops: CDR1 SEHNR, CDR2 FQNEAQ (reference sequence). This CDR3 comprises 14 residues. The V end lost 1 base, the J end lost 0 bases, and 7 bases lay between the germline ends. CDR3 in amino acids: CASSLDGVSYEQYF. The CDR3 DNA follows: TGTGCCAGCAGCTTAGACGGGGTCTCCTACGAGCAGTACTTC.

J is TRBJ2-3 and V is TRBV7-9, with a weak D call TRBD1 (6 bases). Germline CDR1 reads SEHNR; CDR2 reads FQNEAQ (reference sequence). The CDR3 has 17 residues. The V gene lost 5 bases and the J gene lost 0 bases, with 18 bases spanning the gap. The CDR3 DNA follows: TGTGCCAGCAGCAGCCGGGACACCAAAAGGAGCACAGATACGCAGTATTTT. Translation gives CASSSRDTKRSTDTQYF.

The chain uses TRBV11-2 and TRBJ1-4; the D gene is possibly TRBD1 (5 bases). The V and J ends lost 6 bases and 0 bases respectively, with 11 bases between them. From germline, CDR1 is SGHAT and CDR2 FQNNGV. The CDR3 covers 15 residues. Here the CDR3 DNA reads TGTGCCAGCAGGCGGGACGGTGCAACTAATGAAAAACTGTTTTTT. Translating it yields CASRRDGATNEKLFF.

The chain employs TRBV12-3 or TRBV12-4 and TRBJ1-1; possible D gene TRBD1, 5 bases. The CDR3 is 12 residues long. Trimming cost V 3 bases and J 7 bases, with 9 bases left between them. CDR3 sequence reads: CASSFLQGEAFF. Here the CDR3 DNA reads TGTGCCAGCAGTTTCCTTCAGGGTGAAGCTTTCTTT.

V is TRBV12-5 and J is TRBJ1-1; a weak D match, TRBD1 (5 bases). Deletions cut 1 base from V and 6 bases from J, with 24 bases between. The CDR3 spans 18 residues. Germline-derived CDR1 and CDR2 are LGHNT and FRNRAP. CDR3 sequence (DNA): TGTGCTAGTGGTTTGGACAAAACCGGGACCCATGGGGGACCTGAAGCTTTCTTT. This codes for CASGLDKTGTHGGPEAFF.

The chain links TRBV28 to TRBJ1-1; D call uncertain. Trimming shortened V by 7 bases and J by 2 bases, and 5 bases separated the two germline ends. The germline V gene encodes CDR1 MDHEN and CDR2 SYDVKM. The CDR3 covers 11 residues. CDR3 DNA: TGTGCCAGCACCCTAAACACTGAAGCTTTCTTT. Translating gives CASTLNTEAFF.

V gene TRBV14 combines with J gene TRBJ1-1; D is undetermined. Germline loops: CDR1 SGHDN, CDR2 FVKESK. V was cut by 0 bases and J by 4 bases, with 12 bases left in between. The CDR3 runs 15 residues. The CDR3 region has the DNA TGTGCCAGCAGCCAAGATCCCGGACTTATCACTGAAGCTTTCTTT. It is translated as CASSQDPGLITEAFF. The full variable domain, in which reference TRBV14 and TRBJ1-1 provide the parts outside the CDR3, is EAGVTQFPSHSVIEKGQTVTLRCDPISGHDNLYWYRRVMGKEIKFLLHFVKESKQDESGMPNNRFLAERTGGTYSTLKVQPAELEDSGVYFCASSQDPGLITEAFFGQGTRLTVV.

The chain combines TRBV5-4 with TRBJ1-5; 10 bases align to TRBD1. With V trimmed by 0 bases and J by 4 bases, 1 base remained unmatched. Looked up from germline, CDR1 is SGHNT and CDR2 is YYREEE (reference sequence). The CDR3 totals 15 residues. The CDR3 coding sequence is TGTGCCAGCAGCTTGGGACAGGGGGCGAATCAGCCCCAGCATTTT. Its translation is CASSLGQGANQPQHF.

This clone has only a few counts. The rearrangement joins TRBV28 to TRBJ1-5; D not resolved. This CDR3 is 12 amino acids long. Trimming shortened V by 8 bases and J by 3 bases, and 8 bases separated the two germline ends. Germline CDR1 reads MDHEN; CDR2 reads SYDVKM. CDR3 residues: CASEQINQPQHF. In DNA, the CDR3 is TGTGCCAGCGAACAGATCAATCAGCCCCAGCATTTT.

V is TRBV7-2 and J is TRBJ2-7, with D perhaps matching TRBD1 or TRBD2 (6 bases each). CDR1 is SGHTA, CDR2 FQGNSA, per germline. The length of the CDR3 is 15 residues. V was trimmed by 4 bases and J by 5 bases, leaving 18 bases between them. The CDR3, as DNA: TGTGCCAGCAGCTCCAGGACGGGGGCCTTCGACGAGCAGTACTTC. Translation gives CASSSRTGAFDEQYF.

The chain uses TRBV19 and TRBJ1-1; D is undetermined. The CDR3 has 13 residues. The V gene lost 5 bases and the J gene lost 5 bases, with 12 bases spanning the gap. The V gene's germline CDR1 is LNHDA and CDR2 SQIVND (reference sequence). The CDR3 reads CASSLQLATEAFF. The CDR3 DNA is TGTGCCAGTAGTTTGCAGTTGGCAACTGAAGCTTTCTTT.

The chain couples TRBV28 to TRBJ1-5; no definite D call. Germline V gives CDR1 MDHEN, CDR2 SYDVKM. The V end lost 1 base, the J end lost 6 bases, and 7 bases lay between the germline ends. This CDR3 has 13 residues. In DNA, the CDR3 is TGTGCCAGCAGTTTATCGGAAAGTCAGCCCCAGCATTTT. It yields the protein CASSLSESQPQHF.

The chain is built from TRBV7-9 and TRBJ1-1; no reliable D call. Germline V gene lookup returns CDR1 SEHNR and CDR2 FQNEAQ (reference sequence). V lost 1 base, J lost 1 base, and 7 bases lay in between. This CDR3 spans 14 amino acids. The CDR3 DNA reads TGTGCCAGCAGCTTAGGGGGTGCGAACACTGAAGCTTTCTTT. Translation: CASSLGGANTEAFF.

The rearrangement links TRBV9 to TRBJ1-2; 7 nucleotides agree with TRBD1. Germline CDR1 SGDLS, CDR2 YYNGEE. After removal of 4 bases from V and 4 bases from J, the junction contained 10 bases not matched to a gene. The CDR3 runs to 15 residues. CDR3 sequence (DNA): TGTGCCAGCAGCCCCCAGGGGGGGGCAAGCTATGGCTACACCTTC. Protein: CASSPQGGASYGYTF.

The chain links TRBV7-6 to TRBJ2-5; D uncertain. The CDR3 spans 12 residues. Deletions cut 5 bases from V and 4 bases from J, with 8 bases between. Germline V CDR1 and CDR2: SGHVS, FNYEAQ. The CDR3 is CASSPALETQYF. In DNA, the CDR3 is TGTGCCAGCAGCCCAGCCCTAGAGACCCAGTACTTC.

This clone was seen a single time. The chain recombines TRBV21-1 with TRBJ1-2; the table assigns TRBD1, which was not confirmed against the DNA. TRBV21-1 is a pseudogene locus. The CDR3 loop spans 17 amino acids. Here the CDR3 DNA reads TGTGCCAGCAGCAACTCAGGGGGAATGAAGGTCAAGTATGGCTACACCTTC. Residues: CASSNSGGMKVKYGYTF.